In its sample, the clone carrying this T cell receptor (beta chain) was seen once. The sample comes from a study of blood T cell repertoires in COVID-19. Whole-study context: PBMCs, B-cell-depleted T cells, or T cells provided the cDNA or gDNA that made up the material.

The CDR3 contains 15 residues. The V and J ends lost 11 bases and 0 bases respectively, with 17 bases between them. Germline lookup yields CDR1 ENHRY and CDR2 SYGVKD. TCRdb's table, derived via immunoSEQ multiplex PCR, lists solely in-frame clones and lacks some. The data show about 120,000 clones, roughly 80% seen once. Material: peripheral blood. The rearrangement uses TRBV10-3 and TRBJ1-3, with D possibly TRBD1 on 5 matching bases. This receptor was taken from a human donor in a cohort sampled during active COVID-19. The CDR3 nucleotides are TGTGCCGCGAACCCGGGGGGTTTCTCTGGAAACACCATATATTTT. This gives the protein CAANPGGFSGNTIYF.